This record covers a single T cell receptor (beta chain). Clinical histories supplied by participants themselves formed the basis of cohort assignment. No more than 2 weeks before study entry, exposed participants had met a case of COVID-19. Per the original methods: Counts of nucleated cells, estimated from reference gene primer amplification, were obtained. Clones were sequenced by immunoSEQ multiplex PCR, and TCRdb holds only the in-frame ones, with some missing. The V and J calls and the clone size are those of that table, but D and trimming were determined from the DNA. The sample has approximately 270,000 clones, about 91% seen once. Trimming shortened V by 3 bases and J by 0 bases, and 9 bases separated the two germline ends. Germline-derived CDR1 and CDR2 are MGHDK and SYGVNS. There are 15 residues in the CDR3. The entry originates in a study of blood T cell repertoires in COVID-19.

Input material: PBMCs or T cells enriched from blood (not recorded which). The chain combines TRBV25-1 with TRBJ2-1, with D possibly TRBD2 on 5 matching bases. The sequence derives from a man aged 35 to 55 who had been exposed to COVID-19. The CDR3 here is CASSDGLTSYNEQFF. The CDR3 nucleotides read TGTGCCAGCAGTGATGGACTTACCTCCTACAATGAGCAGTTCTTC.